This paragraph covers one T cell receptor (beta chain) sequence. There is no known antigen for this receptor. Nothing much larger sits one base from this clone, and base qualities are not available. Unmatched junction bases come to 7, with V trimmed by 5 bases and J by 7 bases. The cysteine opens and the phenylalanine closes a CDR3 of 14 amino acids. Here the CDR3 DNA is all that survives: 42 bases in frame from base 1. From a lookup of the germline V gene, CDR1 and CDR2 are SGHAT and FQNNGV. Sequencing used an Illumina HiSeq 2500. TCR beta libraries were prepared by quantitative 5'-RACE with molecular barcodes. The paper's processing steps were these. A new computational method, built on a probabilistic model of VDJ rearrangement, was used to identify disease-linked TCR variants. TCRdb itself trimmed the public reads at Q25 with fastp, ran MiXCR and retained productive beta chains. Each record represents a unique CDR3 protein, reported with the most common genes and DNA among its rows. In this record, the V and J calls reflect TCRdb's handling and not the investigators' own analysis. Across this sample there are tens of thousands of distinct CDR3 sequences, with about 27% seen only once. The top ten clonotypes cover roughly three fifths of the sample.

The record originates from a study of CD8 T cells in ankylosing spondylitis (dated by TCRdb to about 2017). A note on the overall study: The study profiled T cell receptor beta repertoires in healthy donors and ankylosing spondylitis patients to find disease-linked TCR variants. In total, the full study cohort was made up of some 110 healthy donors and about two dozen ankylosing spondylitis patients. Peripheral blood samples were taken, and synovial fluid was additionally collected from ankylosing spondylitis patients.

General findings and caveats noted by the study authors: The disease-linked clones were reported as significantly enriched in matched synovial fluid samples from ankylosing spondylitis patients. Some of the motif variants had been reported before in the synovial fluid and blood of reactive arthritis patients, a finding that suggests common disease-initiation mechanisms. A TCR beta motif of several highly homologous amino acid variants appeared characteristic of blood from ankylosing spondylitis patients. A CD8+ phenotype was shown by the disease-linked clones, which were found at relatively low frequencies in peripheral blood.

Sequencing was carried out using blood, either unsorted or a sorted T cell fraction (not recorded which). This clonotype was sampled from a male donor with ankylosing spondylitis or in good health (not recorded which). This receptor chain uses TRBV11-2 and TRBJ1-4, and 7 bases in between align with TRBD1. The nucleotides are TGTGCCAGCAGCCTCGACAGGGAAAGTGAAAAACTGTTTTTT. Its amino acids are CASSLDRESEKLFF.